The clone carrying this T cell receptor (beta chain) was detected many times. No treatment had been given to any patient before thyroid surgery. These data belong to a study of metastatic and nonmetastatic thyroid tumors. TCRdb reanalyzed the PCR reads via MiXCR. The table includes fewer than 40,000 clones, 15% to 20% detected once. The receptor was derived from a female donor with papillary thyroid cancer or a benign thyroid nodule (not recorded which). Some clones in this sample may be carry-over from other donors' samples. The sequenced sample consisted of blood.

The CDR3 DNA reads TGTGCCAGCAGCGTAGACAGGGGGCGTTATGGCTACACCTTC. Protein product: CASSVDRGRYGYTF. The chain carries TRBV9 and TRBJ1-2; the match to TRBD1 covers 9 bases. The CDR3 loop spans 14 amino acids. The J segment lost 5 bases and the V segment lost 0 bases, leaving 2 bases of the junction unmatched. Germline CDR1 is SGDLS and CDR2 is YYNGEE.